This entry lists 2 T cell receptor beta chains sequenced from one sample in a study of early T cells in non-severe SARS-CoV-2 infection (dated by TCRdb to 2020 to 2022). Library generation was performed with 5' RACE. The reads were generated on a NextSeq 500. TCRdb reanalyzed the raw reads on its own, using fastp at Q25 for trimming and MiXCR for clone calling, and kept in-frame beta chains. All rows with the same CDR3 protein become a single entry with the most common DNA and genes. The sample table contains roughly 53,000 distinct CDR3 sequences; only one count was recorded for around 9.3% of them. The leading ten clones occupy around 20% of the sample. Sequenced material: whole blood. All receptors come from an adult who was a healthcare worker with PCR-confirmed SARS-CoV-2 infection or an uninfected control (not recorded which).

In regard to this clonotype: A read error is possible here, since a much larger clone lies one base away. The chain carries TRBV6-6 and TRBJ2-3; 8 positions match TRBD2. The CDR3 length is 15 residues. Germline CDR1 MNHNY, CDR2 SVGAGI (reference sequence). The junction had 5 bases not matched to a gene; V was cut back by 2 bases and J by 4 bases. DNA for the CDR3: TGTGCCAGCAGTTACGACGGGGGGGCATCAGATACGCAGTATTTT. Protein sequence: CASSYDGGASDTQYF.

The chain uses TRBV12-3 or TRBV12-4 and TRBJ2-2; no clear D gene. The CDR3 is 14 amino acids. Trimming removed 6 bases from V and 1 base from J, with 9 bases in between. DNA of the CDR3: TGTGCCAGCAGCCTCCTTATGAACACCGGGGAGCTGTTTTTT. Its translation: CASSLLMNTGELFF.